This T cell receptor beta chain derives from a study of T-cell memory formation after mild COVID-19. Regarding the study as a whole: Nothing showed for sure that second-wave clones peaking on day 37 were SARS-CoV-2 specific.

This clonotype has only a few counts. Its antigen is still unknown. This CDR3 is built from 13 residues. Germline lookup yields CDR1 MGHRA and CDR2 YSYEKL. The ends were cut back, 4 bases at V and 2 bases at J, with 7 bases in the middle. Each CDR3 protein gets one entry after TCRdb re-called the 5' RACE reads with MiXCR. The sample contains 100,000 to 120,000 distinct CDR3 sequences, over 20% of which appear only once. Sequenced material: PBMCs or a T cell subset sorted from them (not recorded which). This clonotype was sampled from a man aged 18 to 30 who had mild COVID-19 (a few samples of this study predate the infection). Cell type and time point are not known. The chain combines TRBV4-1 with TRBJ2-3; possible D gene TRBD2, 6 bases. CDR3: CASSRDFTDTQYF. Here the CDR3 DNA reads TGCGCCAGCAGCCGGGACTTCACAGATACGCAGTATTTT.